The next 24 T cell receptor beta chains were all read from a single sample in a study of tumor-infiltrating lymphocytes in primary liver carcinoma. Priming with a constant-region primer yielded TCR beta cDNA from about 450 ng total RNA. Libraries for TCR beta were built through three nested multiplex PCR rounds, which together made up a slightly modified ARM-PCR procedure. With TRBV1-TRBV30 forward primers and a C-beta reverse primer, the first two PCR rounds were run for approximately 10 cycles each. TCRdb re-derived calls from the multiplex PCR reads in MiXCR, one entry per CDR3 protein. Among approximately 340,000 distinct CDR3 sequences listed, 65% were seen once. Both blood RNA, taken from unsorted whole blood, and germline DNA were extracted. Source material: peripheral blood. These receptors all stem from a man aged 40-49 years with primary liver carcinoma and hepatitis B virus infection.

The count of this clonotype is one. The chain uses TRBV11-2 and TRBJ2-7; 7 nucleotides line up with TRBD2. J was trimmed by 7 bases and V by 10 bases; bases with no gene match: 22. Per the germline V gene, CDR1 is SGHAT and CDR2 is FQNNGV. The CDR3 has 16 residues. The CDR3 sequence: CATVEVPLAEVEEQYF. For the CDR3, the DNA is TGTGCCACCGTGGAGGTTCCCCTAGCGGAAGTAGAAGAGCAGTACTTC.

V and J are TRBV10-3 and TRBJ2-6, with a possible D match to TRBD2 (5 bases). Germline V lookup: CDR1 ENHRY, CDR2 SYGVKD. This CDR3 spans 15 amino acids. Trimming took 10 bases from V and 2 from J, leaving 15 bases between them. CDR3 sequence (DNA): TGTGCCACCAGCGGACGACCCCCTGGGGCCAACGTCCTGACTTTC. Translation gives CATSGRPPGANVLTF.

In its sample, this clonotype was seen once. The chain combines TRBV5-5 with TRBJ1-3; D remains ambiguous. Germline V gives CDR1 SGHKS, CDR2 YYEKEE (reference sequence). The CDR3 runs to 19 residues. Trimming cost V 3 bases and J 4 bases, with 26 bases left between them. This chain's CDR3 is CASSSTPRDSRFTGNTIYF. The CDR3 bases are TGTGCCAGCAGCTCAACGCCTCGGGATTCAAGGTTTACGGGAAACACCATATATTTT. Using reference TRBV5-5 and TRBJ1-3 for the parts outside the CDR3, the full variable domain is DAGVTQSPTHLIKTRGQQVTLRCSPISGHKSVSWYQQVLGQGPQFIFQYYEKEERGRGNFPDRFSARQFPNYSSELNVNALLLGDSALYLCASSSTPRDSRFTGNTIYFGEGSWLTVV.

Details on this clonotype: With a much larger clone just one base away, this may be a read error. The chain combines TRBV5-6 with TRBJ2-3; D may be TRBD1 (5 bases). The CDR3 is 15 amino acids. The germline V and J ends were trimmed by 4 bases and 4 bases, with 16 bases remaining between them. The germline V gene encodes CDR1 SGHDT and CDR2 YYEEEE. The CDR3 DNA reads TGTGCCAGCAGCCTGAATTCAGGGTTTGCAGATACGCAGTATTTT. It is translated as CASSLNSGFADTQYF.

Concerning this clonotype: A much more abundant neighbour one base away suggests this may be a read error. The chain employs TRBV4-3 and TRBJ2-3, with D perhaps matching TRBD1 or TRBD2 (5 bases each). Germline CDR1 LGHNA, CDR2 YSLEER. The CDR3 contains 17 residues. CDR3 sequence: CASRQDFGASFTDTQYF. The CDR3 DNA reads TGCGCCAGCAGACAAGATTTCGGGGCTAGTTTCACAGATACGCAGTATTTT.

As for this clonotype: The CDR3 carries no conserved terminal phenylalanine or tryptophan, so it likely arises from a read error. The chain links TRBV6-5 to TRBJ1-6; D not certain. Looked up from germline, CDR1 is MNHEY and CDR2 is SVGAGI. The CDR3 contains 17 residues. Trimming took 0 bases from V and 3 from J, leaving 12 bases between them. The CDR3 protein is CASSYSVPRDYNSPLHI. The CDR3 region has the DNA TGTGCCAGCAGTTACTCGGTCCCCCGGGACTATAATTCACCCCTCCACATT.

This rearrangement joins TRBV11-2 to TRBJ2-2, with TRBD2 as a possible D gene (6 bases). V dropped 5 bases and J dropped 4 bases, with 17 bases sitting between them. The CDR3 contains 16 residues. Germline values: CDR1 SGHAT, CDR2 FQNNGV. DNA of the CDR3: TGTGCCAGCAGCCTGGAGAGGGCGGGAATCACCGGGGAGCTGTTTTTT. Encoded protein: CASSLERAGITGELFF.

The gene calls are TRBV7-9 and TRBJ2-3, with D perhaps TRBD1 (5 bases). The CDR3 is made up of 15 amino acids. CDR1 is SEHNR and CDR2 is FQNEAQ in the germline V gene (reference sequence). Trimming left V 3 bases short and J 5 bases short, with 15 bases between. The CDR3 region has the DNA TGTGCCAGCAGCTTGGCGCAGGGTATCATAGATACGCAGTATTTT. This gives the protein CASSLAQGIIDTQYF. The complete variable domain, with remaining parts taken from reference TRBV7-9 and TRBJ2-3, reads DTGVSQNPRHKITKRGQNVTFRCDPISEHNRLYWYRQTLGQGPEFLTYFQNEAQLEKSRLLSDRFSAERPKGSFSTLEIQRTEQGDSAMYLCASSLAQGIIDTQYFGPGTRLTVL.

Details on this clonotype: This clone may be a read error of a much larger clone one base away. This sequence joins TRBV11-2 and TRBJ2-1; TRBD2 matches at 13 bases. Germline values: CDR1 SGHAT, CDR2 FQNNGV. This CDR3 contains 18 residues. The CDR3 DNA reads TGTGTCAGCAGCCCCACGGCGGGGGGACTAGCGGGAAACAATGAGCAGTTCTTC. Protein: CVSSPTAGGLAGNNEQFF.

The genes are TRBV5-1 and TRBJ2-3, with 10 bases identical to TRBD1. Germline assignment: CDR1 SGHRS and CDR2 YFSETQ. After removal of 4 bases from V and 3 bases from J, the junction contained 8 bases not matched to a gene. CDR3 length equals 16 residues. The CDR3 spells CASSMWTGGETDTQYF. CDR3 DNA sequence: TGCGCCAGCAGCATGTGGACAGGGGGAGAGACAGATACGCAGTATTTT.

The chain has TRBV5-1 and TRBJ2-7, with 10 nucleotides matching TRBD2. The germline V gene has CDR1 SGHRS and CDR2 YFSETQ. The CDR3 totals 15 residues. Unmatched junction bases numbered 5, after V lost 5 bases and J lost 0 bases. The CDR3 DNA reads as TGCGCCAGCAGGCCACTAGCGGGGTACTCCTACGAGCAGTACTTC. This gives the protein CASRPLAGYSYEQYF.

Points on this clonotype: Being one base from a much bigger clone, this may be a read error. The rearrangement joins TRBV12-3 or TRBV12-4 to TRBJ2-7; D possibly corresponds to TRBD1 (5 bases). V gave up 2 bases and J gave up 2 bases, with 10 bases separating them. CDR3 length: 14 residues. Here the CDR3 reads CASSLWGQPYEQYF. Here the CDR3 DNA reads TGTGCCAGCAGTTTATGGGGCCAGCCCTACGAGCAGTACTTC.

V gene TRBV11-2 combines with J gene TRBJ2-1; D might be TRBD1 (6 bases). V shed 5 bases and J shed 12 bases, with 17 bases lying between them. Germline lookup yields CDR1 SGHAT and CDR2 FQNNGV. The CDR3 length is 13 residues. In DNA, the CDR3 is TGTGCCAGCAGCCATCACCGACTCAGGGGGCAGTTCTTC. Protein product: CASSHHRLRGQFF.

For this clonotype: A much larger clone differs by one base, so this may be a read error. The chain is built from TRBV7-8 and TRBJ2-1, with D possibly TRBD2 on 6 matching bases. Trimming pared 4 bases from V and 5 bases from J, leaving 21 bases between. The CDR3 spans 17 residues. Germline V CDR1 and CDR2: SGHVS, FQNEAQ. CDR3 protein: CASSSPTSPTLNNEQFF. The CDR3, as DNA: TGTGCCAGCAGCTCGCCAACTAGCCCGACTCTTAACAATGAGCAGTTCTTC. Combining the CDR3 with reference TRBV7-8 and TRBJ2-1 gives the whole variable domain GAGVSQSPRYKVAKRGQDVALRCDPISGHVSLFWYQQALGQGPEFLTYFQNEAQLDKSGLPSDRFFAERPEGSVSTLKIQRTQQEDSAVYLCASSSPTSPTLNNEQFFGPGTRLTVL.

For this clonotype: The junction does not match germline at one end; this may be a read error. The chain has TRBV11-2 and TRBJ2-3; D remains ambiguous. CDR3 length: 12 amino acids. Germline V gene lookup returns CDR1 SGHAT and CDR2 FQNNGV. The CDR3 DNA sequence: TGTGCCTCCAGGCAGTCCACAGATACACAGTATTTT. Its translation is CASRQSTDTQYF. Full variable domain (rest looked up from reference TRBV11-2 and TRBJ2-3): EAGVAQSPRYKIIEKRQSVAFWCNPISGHATLYWYQQILGQGPKLLIQFQNNGVVDDSQLPKDRFSAERLKGVDSTLKIQPAKLEDSAVYLCASRQSTDTQYFGPGTRLTVL.

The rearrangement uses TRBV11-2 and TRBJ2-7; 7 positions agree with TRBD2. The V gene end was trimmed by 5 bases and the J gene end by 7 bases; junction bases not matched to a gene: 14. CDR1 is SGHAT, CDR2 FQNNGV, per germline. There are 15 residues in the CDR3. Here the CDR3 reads CASSRGGSHGEEQYF. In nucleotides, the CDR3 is TGTGCCAGCAGCCGGGGAGGGTCACACGGAGAGGAGCAGTACTTC.

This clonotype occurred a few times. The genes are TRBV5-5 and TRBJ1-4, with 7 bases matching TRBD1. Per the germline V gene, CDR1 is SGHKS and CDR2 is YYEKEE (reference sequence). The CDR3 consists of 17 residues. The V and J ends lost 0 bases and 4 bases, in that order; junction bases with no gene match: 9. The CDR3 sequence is CASSLEGTDLFNEKLFF. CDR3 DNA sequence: TGTGCCAGCAGCTTGGAAGGGACAGATCTCTTTAATGAAAAACTGTTTTTT.

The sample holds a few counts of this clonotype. The CDR3 coding sequence is TGTGCCAGCAGCTTGAGAGTGGACGGGGAAGCTTTCTTT. Its protein product is CASSLRVDGEAFF. The chain recombines TRBV11-2 with TRBJ1-1, with D unclear. CDR3 length equals 13 residues. CDR1 and CDR2 (germline): SGHAT, FQNNGV. Trimming removed 3 bases from V and 8 bases from J, with 13 bases in between. Variable domain in full (rest from reference TRBV11-2 and TRBJ1-1): EAGVAQSPRYKIIEKRQSVAFWCNPISGHATLYWYQQILGQGPKLLIQFQNNGVVDDSQLPKDRFSAERLKGVDSTLKIQPAKLEDSAVYLCASSLRVDGEAFFGQGTRLTVV.

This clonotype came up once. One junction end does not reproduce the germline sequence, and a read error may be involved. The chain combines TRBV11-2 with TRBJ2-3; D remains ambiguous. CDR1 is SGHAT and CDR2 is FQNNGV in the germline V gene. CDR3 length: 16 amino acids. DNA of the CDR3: TGTGTCAGCAGCCTCGGGTCAGGTGGAATCACAGATACGCAGTATTTT. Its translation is CVSSLGSGGITDTQYF.

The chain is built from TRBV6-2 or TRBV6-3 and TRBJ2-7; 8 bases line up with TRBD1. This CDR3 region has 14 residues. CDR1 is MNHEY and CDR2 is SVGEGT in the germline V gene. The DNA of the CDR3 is TGTGTCGTTACGTCACCCGACAGGGGCCACGAGCAGTACTTC. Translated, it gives CVVTSPDRGHEQYF.

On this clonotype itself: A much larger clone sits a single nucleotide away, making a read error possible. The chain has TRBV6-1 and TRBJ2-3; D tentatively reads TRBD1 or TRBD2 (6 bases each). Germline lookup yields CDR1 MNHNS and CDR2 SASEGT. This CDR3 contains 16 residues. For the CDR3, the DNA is TGTGCCAGCAGAGTTCAATCGGGGGCTAGCACAGATATGCAGTATTTT. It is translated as CASRVQSGASTDMQYF.

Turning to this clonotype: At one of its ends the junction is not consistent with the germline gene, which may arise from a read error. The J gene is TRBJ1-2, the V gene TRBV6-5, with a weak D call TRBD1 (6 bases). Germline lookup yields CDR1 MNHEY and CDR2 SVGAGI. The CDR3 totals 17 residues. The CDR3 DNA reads TGTGCCAGCAGTTTCCAAGCGACAGGAGTCAATAACTATGGTTACACCTTC. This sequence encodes CASSFQATGVNNYGYTF.

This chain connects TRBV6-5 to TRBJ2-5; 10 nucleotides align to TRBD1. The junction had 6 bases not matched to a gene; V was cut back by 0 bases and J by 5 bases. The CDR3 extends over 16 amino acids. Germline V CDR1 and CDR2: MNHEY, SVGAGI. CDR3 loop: CASSYSDRGPLETQYF. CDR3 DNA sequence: TGTGCCAGCAGTTACTCCGACAGGGGGCCGCTGGAGACCCAGTACTTC.

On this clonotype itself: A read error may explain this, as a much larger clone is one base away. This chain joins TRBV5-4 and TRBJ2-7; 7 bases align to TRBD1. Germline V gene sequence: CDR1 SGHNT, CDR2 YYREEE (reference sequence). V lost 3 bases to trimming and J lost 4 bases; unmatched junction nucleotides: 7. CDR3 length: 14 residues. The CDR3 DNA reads TGTGCCAGCAGCTCCAAGGGACAGACTTACGAGCAGTACTTC. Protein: CASSSKGQTYEQYF.